The 14 T cell receptor beta chains given below trace back to one sample, sequenced in a study of PD-1 blockade in classical Hodgkin lymphoma. Assay: immunoSEQ multiplex PCR; the TCRdb copy retains only in-frame clones and omits some. The data show 64,000 or so clones, with around 90% seen just once and around 8% held by the top ten. Described time point: cycle 4 day 1 (C4D1), after 6 weeks of nivolumab. All patients relapsed after autologous stem cell transplantation, and brentuximab vedotin exposure varied. The source material was peripheral blood mononuclear cells (PBMCs), sampled before the fourth cycle of nivolumab. The receptors come from a human donor with classical Hodgkin lymphoma.

The rearrangement joins TRBV5-5 to TRBJ2-7, with 11 bases lining up with TRBD1. This CDR3 spans 14 amino acids. V was clipped by 2 bases and J by 4 bases; unmatched bases: 2. Germline loops: CDR1 SGHKS, CDR2 YYEKEE (reference sequence). The CDR3, as DNA: TGTGCCAGCAGCTTAGGGACAGGGGGGTACGAGCAGTACTTC. Translated, it gives CASSLGTGGYEQYF. The full variable domain, rest sourced from reference TRBV5-5 and TRBJ2-7, is DAGVTQSPTHLIKTRGQQVTLRCSPISGHKSVSWYQQVLGQGPQFIFQYYEKEERGRGNFPDRFSARQFPNYSSELNVNALLLGDSALYLCASSLGTGGYEQYFGPGTRLTVT.

This sequence joins TRBV29-1 and TRBJ2-1; D might be TRBD2 (6 bases). The V gene lost 6 bases and the J gene lost 1 base, with 13 bases spanning the gap. The length of the CDR3 is 14 residues. Germline lookup yields CDR1 SQVTM and CDR2 ANQGSEA. The CDR3 coding sequence is TGCAGCGTGCTCGGGGGTCCGTCCTACAATGAGCAGTTCTTC. As protein: CSVLGGPSYNEQFF.

This clone showed up just a few times. This chain joins TRBV28 and TRBJ1-1; TRBD1 agrees at 7 bases. Trimming removed 5 bases from V and 8 bases from J; junction bases left unmatched: 8. The CDR3 covers 13 residues. Germline V gives CDR1 MDHEN, CDR2 SYDVKM. Here the CDR3 reads CASSPPQGGEAFF. The CDR3, as DNA: TGTGCCAGCAGTCCCCCTCAGGGGGGAGAAGCTTTCTTT.

The CDR3 DNA follows: TGTGCCAGCAGCCCAGACAGGCTATACGAGCAGTACTTC. The encoded protein is CASSPDRLYEQYF. The chain combines TRBV28 with TRBJ2-7; the D gene is possibly TRBD1 (6 bases). Germline assignment: CDR1 MDHEN and CDR2 SYDVKM. V gave up 6 bases and J gave up 4 bases, with 13 bases separating them. The CDR3 runs 13 residues.

This chain connects TRBV18 to TRBJ2-7; D gene uncertain. The CDR3 extends over 16 amino acids. The V and J ends lost 2 bases and 2 bases respectively, with 16 bases between them. Per germline, CDR1 KGHSH and CDR2 LQKENI. CDR3 DNA: TGTGCCAGCTCACCAACCTCAACGCCGGAGACCTACGAGCAGTACTTC. As protein: CASSPTSTPETYEQYF.

The V and J genes are TRBV28 and TRBJ2-7, with D possibly being TRBD2 (5 bases). Deletions cut 1 base from V and 6 bases from J, with 13 bases between. This CDR3 region has 14 residues. CDR1 MDHEN and CDR2 SYDVKM come from the germline V gene. In nucleotides, the CDR3 is TGTGCCAGCAGTTTATCGGGGATACGGGTCGAGCAGTACTTC. Translating gives CASSLSGIRVEQYF.

The chain combines TRBV6-5 with TRBJ1-6; D possibly corresponds to TRBD1 (5 bases). V lost 0 bases to trimming and J lost 5 bases, with 11 bases between them. Per the germline V gene, CDR1 is MNHEY and CDR2 is SVGAGI. This CDR3 comprises 16 residues. CDR3 amino acids: CASSYSWTSHNSPLHF. The CDR3 nucleotides are TGTGCCAGCAGTTACTCGTGGACATCCCATAATTCACCCCTCCACTTT.

The genes are TRBV30 and TRBJ2-7, with 9 positions matching TRBD1. This CDR3 contains 14 residues. CDR1 and CDR2 (germline): GTSNPN, SVGIG (reference sequence). The trim removed 2 bases at V and 13 bases at J, leaving 15 bases unmatched. The chain's CDR3 is CAWSPGQGLGLLYF. CDR3 DNA sequence: TGTGCCTGGAGTCCGGGACAGGGTTTGGGTCTTTTATACTTC. Full variable domain (missing parts from reference TRBV30 and TRBJ2-7): SQTIHQWPATLVQPVGSPLSLECTVEGTSNPNLYWYRQAAGRGLQLLFYSVGIGQISSEVPQNLSASRPQDRQFILSSKKLLLSDSGFYLCAWSPGQGLGLLYFGPGTRLTVT.

The chain uses TRBV5-5 and TRBJ2-2; the D is unclear. Per the germline V gene, CDR1 is SGHKS and CDR2 is YYEKEE (reference sequence). V was trimmed by 1 base and J by 6 bases, leaving 19 bases between them. This CDR3 is 17 amino acids long. CDR3 in amino acids: CASSLRASGVNPGELFF. CDR3 nucleotides: TGTGCCAGCAGCTTGAGGGCTAGTGGGGTAAACCCCGGGGAGCTGTTTTTT.

The genes are TRBV5-6 and TRBJ2-5; perhaps D is TRBD1 or TRBD2 (5 bases each). This CDR3 region has 13 residues. Trimming left V 4 bases short and J 5 bases short, with 12 bases between. From germline, CDR1 is SGHDT and CDR2 YYEEEE. CDR3 DNA: TGTGCCAGCAGCCAGGGACCTTCGGAGACCCAGTACTTC. It encodes CASSQGPSETQYF.

CDR3 residues: CASSLWGQVGGEQFF. Written as DNA, the CDR3 is TGTGCCAGCAGCTTATGGGGACAGGTGGGCGGTGAGCAGTTCTTC. This sequence joins TRBV7-2 and TRBJ2-1, with 8 bases matching TRBD1. The V gene end was trimmed by 2 bases and the J gene end by 9 bases; junction bases not matched to a gene: 9. CDR1 and CDR2 (germline): SGHTA, FQGNSA. This CDR3 has 15 residues. The full variable domain, completed using reference TRBV7-2 and TRBJ2-1, is GAGVSQSPSNKVTEKGKDVELRCDPISGHTALYWYRQSLGQGLEFLIYFQGNSAPDKSGLPSDRFSAERTGGSVSTLTIQRTQQEDSAVYLCASSLWGQVGGEQFFGPGTRLTVL.

This chain joins TRBV5-5 and TRBJ2-7; D call uncertain. The V and J ends lost 7 bases and 2 bases respectively, with 7 bases between them. Germline CDR1 and CDR2: SGHKS and YYEKEE (reference sequence). CDR3 length: 11 amino acids. The CDR3 DNA follows: TGTGCCAGCGCGAACCCCTACGAGCAGTACTTC. It codes for CASANPYEQYF.

The chain combines TRBV10-1 with TRBJ2-1; TRBD2 aligns across 14 bases. The V gene end was trimmed by 7 bases and the J gene end by 3 bases; junction bases not matched to a gene: 23. The CDR3 spans 22 residues. The germline CDR1 and CDR2 sequences are WNHNN and SYGVQD (reference sequence). CDR3 protein: CASTWKLSGLAGVGYCYNEQFF. The CDR3 region has the DNA TGCGCCAGCACCTGGAAACTTTCGGGACTAGCGGGAGTAGGCTACTGCTACAATGAGCAGTTCTTC.

The chain combines TRBV6-6 with TRBJ1-2, with a tentative D call TRBD1 (6 bases). Germline loops: CDR1 MNHNY, CDR2 SVGAGI (reference sequence). This CDR3 has 14 amino acids. V lost 6 bases, J lost 5 bases, and 16 bases lay in between. For the CDR3, the DNA is TGTGCCAGCAGGCATTCAGGGGAACCTTATGGCTACACCTTC. Its translation is CASRHSGEPYGYTF.